The 7 T cell receptor beta chains reported below all come from one sample, sequenced in a study of T cell changes during pregnancy in multiple sclerosis (dated by TCRdb to about 2019). The method was the immunoSEQ multiplex PCR assay. TCRdb took this table from immuneACCESS and kept in-frame rearrangements with V and J called. Such tables lack part of the clones; where checked against another copy, unresolved V genes explain under half of the gap, and the rest is unexplained. This sample holds 95,000 to 110,000 clones; around 92% were observed only once. Around 0.8% of the sample rests with the top ten. Sequenced material: peripheral blood, taken in the third trimester of pregnancy. The receptors derive from a female donor in good health, enrolled as a control in a pregnancy study.

This sequence joins TRBV4-3 and TRBJ1-6; 7 positions agree with TRBD1. The V and J ends lost 1 base and 10 bases, in that order; junction bases with no gene match: 4. Germline values: CDR1 LGHNA, CDR2 YSLEER. This CDR3 is 14 amino acids long. For the CDR3, the DNA is TGCGCCAGCAGCCAAGGGACAGGAAACTCACCCCTCCACTTT. Its protein is CASSQGTGNSPLHF.

The chain is built from TRBV19 and TRBJ1-1; D gene ambiguous. This CDR3 comprises 14 residues. Deletions cut 6 bases from V and 0 bases from J, with 11 bases between. The germline V gene encodes CDR1 LNHDA and CDR2 SQIVND (reference sequence). The CDR3, as DNA: TGTGCCAGTAGATCTCGGTCGCTGAACACTGAAGCTTTCTTT. Protein product: CASRSRSLNTEAFF.

The rearrangement joins TRBV5-4 to TRBJ1-2; D remains ambiguous. This CDR3 contains 12 residues. Trimming took off 3 bases at V and 6 bases at J, with 9 bases between the two ends. Per germline, CDR1 SGHNT and CDR2 YYREEE (reference sequence). For the CDR3, the DNA is TGTGCCAGCAGCTCGCATCGGGATGGCTACACCTTC. Protein: CASSSHRDGYTF.

The chain employs TRBV5-1 and TRBJ1-5; 7 bases are a match to TRBD1. CDR3 size: 16 residues. CDR1 and CDR2 from the germline V gene are SGHRS and YFSETQ. With 4 bases clipped from V and 4 bases from J, the junction kept 11 bases outside the gene matches. The DNA for the CDR3 is TGCGCCAGCAGCCCAGGGTGGGGGACAGTGAATCAGCCCCAGCATTTT. This encodes CASSPGWGTVNQPQHF.

V and J are TRBV7-2 and TRBJ2-7; TRBD2 is a possible D gene (6 bases). Germline assignment: CDR1 SGHTA and CDR2 FQGNSA. The CDR3 contains 13 residues. V lost 5 bases to trimming and J lost 3 bases, with 11 bases between them. This CDR3 is CASSRLDGYEQYF. The CDR3 nucleotides are TGTGCCAGCAGCAGACTAGACGGCTACGAGCAGTACTTC.

The gene calls are TRBV7-9 and TRBJ1-2, with D perhaps matching TRBD1 (5 bases). The CDR3 has 13 amino acids. Trimming cost V 4 bases and J 5 bases, with 11 bases left between them. Looked up from germline, CDR1 is SEHNR and CDR2 is FQNEAQ (reference sequence). The CDR3: CASSSPRDYGYTF. The DNA for the CDR3 is TGTGCCAGCAGCTCCCCCAGGGATTATGGCTACACCTTC.

The genes are TRBV5-6 and TRBJ2-7; D perhaps matches TRBD1 (5 bases). The CDR3 sequence is 15 residues long. With 0 bases removed from V and 0 bases from J, the gap between germline ends came to 10 bases. Germline CDR1 reads SGHDT; CDR2 reads YYEEEE. CDR3 nucleotide sequence: TGTGCCAGCAGCTTGGAGGGGTTAAGCTCCTACGAGCAGTACTTC. Translation gives CASSLEGLSSYEQYF. The full variable domain, completed using reference TRBV5-6 and TRBJ2-7, is DAGVTQSPTHLIKTRGQQVTLRCSPKSGHDTVSWYQQALGQGPQFIFQYYEEEERQRGNFPDRFSGHQFPNYSSELNVNALLLGDSALYLCASSLEGLSSYEQYFGPGTRLTVT.